This T cell receptor (beta chain) is drawn from a study of cytomegalovirus exposure and HLA in healthy donors. The V end was cut by 5 bases, the J end by 8 bases, with 36 bases between. The CDR3 is 20 residues long. Germline CDR1 reads MNHEY; CDR2 reads SMNVEV (reference sequence). The PCR used 60 Vbeta and 13 Jbeta primers. Profiling relied on immunoSEQ multiplex PCR, and the TCRdb table lists in-frame clones only, not all of them. Of about 120,000 clones in the sample, over 60% were seen once. The sequence came from a female donor in good health and CMV-seronegative. The chain employs TRBV27 and TRBJ1-2; the D gene is possibly TRBD1 (5 bases). The sample consisted of PBMCs. The CDR3 DNA sequence: TGTGCCAGCAGTCCCCAAGGGTTGCGGTCGGGGGAGGGAAGCCTCTGGGGCTACACCTTC. Translation gives CASSPQGLRSGEGSLWGYTF.